This section outlines one TCR beta chain sequence together with its context. These data are taken from a study of shared clonotypes between healthy human individuals. Across the study: A donor's plate count was three for CD4 naive and three for CD4 memory; CD8 naive had two and CD8 memory one.

Adult Caucasians living in Nashville, Tennessee made up all of the donors. Combination of CD45RO+ cells with CCR7-negative CD45RA+ TemRA cells was used for CD8 memory. Sorted-subset replicate PCR reactions contained approximately 190 ng DNA, corresponding to some 30,000 T cell genomes. Libraries were prepared by immunoSEQ multiplex PCR; TCRdb keeps only in-frame clonotypes and omits some of them. The data show some 700,000 clones, with roughly 91% seen just once and 34% held by the top ten. CDR3 length: 14 residues. Germline CDR1 reads SGHDT; CDR2 reads YYEEEE. Trimming took 4 bases from V and 5 from J, leaving 16 bases between them.

The sequenced sample was memory CD8+ T cells from PBMCs. Subset reported: CD45RO+ cells pooled with CCR7-negative TemRA cells. This sequence joins TRBV5-6 and TRBJ2-7; D unclear. This sequence was found in a man between 18 and 29 years old in good health. Some clones in this sample may be carry-over from other donors' samples. The CDR3 nucleotides are TGTGCCAGCAGCCCCTCGGCGCCAGGAGACGAGCAGTACTTC. Amino acids: CASSPSAPGDEQYF.